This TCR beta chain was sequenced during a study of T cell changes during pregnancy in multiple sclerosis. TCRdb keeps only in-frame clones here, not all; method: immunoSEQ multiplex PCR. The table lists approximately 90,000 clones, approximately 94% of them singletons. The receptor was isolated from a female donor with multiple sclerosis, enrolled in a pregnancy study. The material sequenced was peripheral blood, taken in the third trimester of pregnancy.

The chain's CDR3 is CASTLAQGGYEQYF. CDR3 nucleotide sequence: TGTGCCAGCACACTCGCGCAGGGAGGCTACGAGCAGTACTTC. The chain is built from TRBV27 and TRBJ2-7, with D perhaps TRBD2 (6 bases). V was cut by 7 bases and J by 3 bases, with 16 bases left in between. This CDR3 is 14 amino acids long. Per germline, CDR1 MNHEY and CDR2 SMNVEV (reference sequence).